Each of the 14 T cell receptor beta chains below was sequenced from the same sample in a study of OX40 agonist ivuxolimab in advanced cancers. The method was the immunoSEQ multiplex PCR assay. TCRdb stores this immuneACCESS table with in-frame sequences only. Part of the clones is absent; in the studies checked, under half of the shortfall reflects unresolved V genes, and no reason is known for the rest. The sample yields tens of thousands of clones; over 80% were counted once. The top ten clones comprise approximately 10% of the sample. The sample consisted of CD4+ or CD8+ T cells sorted from blood, taken in a trial of the OX40 agonist ivuxolimab. The receptors were sampled from an adult with an advanced solid tumor such as melanoma, head and neck, liver or kidney cancer.

The V and J genes are TRBV11-3 and TRBJ2-7; D may be TRBD2 (5 bases). Germline V gene data show CDR1 as SGHNT and CDR2 as YENEEA. Trimming pared 5 bases from V and 3 bases from J, leaving 8 bases between. CDR3 length: 12 amino acids. CDR3 nucleotide sequence: TGTGCCAGCAGCCAAACTAGCTACGAGCAGTACTTC. Translation gives CASSQTSYEQYF.

The rearrangement joins TRBV4-2 to TRBJ1-2; 11 bases are a match to TRBD1. The CDR3 spans 17 residues. Germline CDR1 is LGHNA and CDR2 is YNFKEQ. V lost 1 base to trimming and J lost 5 bases; unmatched junction nucleotides: 9. Here the CDR3 reads CASSQGAPGQGVYGYTF. The CDR3 DNA sequence: TGTGCCAGCAGCCAAGGAGCTCCGGGACAGGGGGTTTATGGCTACACCTTC.

As concerns this clone: It is unclear where the CDR3 begins or ends on the DNA, so no DNA is shown, and the CDR3 is as TCRdb lists it. The J gene is TRBJ2-7, the V gene TRBV6-1; the D call of TRBD2 is as the table states it, not checked on the DNA. The CDR3 adds up to 12 amino acids, both ends counted. Germline lookup yields CDR1 MNHNS and CDR2 SASEGT. CDR3 protein: CASSSSGDEQYF.

A few counts support this clone. The chain couples TRBV27 to TRBJ2-1, with D perhaps assigned TRBD1 or TRBD2 (5 bases each). The CDR3 contains 13 residues. CDR1 and CDR2 (germline): MNHEY, SMNVEV (reference sequence). V lost 6 bases and J lost 5, with 11 bases in between. CDR3 nucleotides: TGTGCCAGCAGCTTTATGGGGGACAATGAGCAGTTCTTC. Its translation is CASSFMGDNEQFF.

The chain links TRBV5-8 to TRBJ2-5; D unresolved. The CDR3 has 15 amino acids. The germline V gene has CDR1 SGHTS and CDR2 YDEGEE. V gave up 0 bases and J gave up 0 bases, with 9 bases separating them. The CDR3 coding sequence is TGTGCCAGCAGCTTGGAGCCAGGCAACCAAGAGACCCAGTACTTC. Amino acids: CASSLEPGNQETQYF.

This chain joins TRBV30 and TRBJ1-3; no firm D call. The CDR3 length is 14 residues. The V end lost 1 base, the J end lost 4 bases, and 11 bases lay between the germline ends. Germline assignment: CDR1 GTSNPN and CDR2 SVGIG (reference sequence). The DNA of the CDR3 is TGTGCCTGGAGTGGGGCAGGCCGCGGAAACACCATATATTTT. It specifies CAWSGAGRGNTIYF.

This chain connects TRBV19 to TRBJ2-7; D may match TRBD1 or TRBD2 (5 bases each). This CDR3 has 14 amino acids. Germline V CDR1 and CDR2: LNHDA, SQIVND (reference sequence). Trimming took off 2 bases at V and 3 bases at J, with 11 bases between the two ends. Here the CDR3 reads CASSISGRNYEQYF. The CDR3, as DNA: TGTGCCAGTAGTATATCGGGACGTAACTACGAGCAGTACTTC.

V usage is TRBV30 and J usage is TRBJ2-1; D assignment may be TRBD1 or TRBD2 (5 bases each). The length of the CDR3 is 13 residues. The V and J ends lost 0 bases and 7 bases respectively, with 10 bases between them. Germline CDR1 reads GTSNPN; CDR2 reads SVGIG (reference sequence). The CDR3 DNA is TGTGCCTGGAGTGTTGGGGGTGGAAATGAGCAGTTCTTC. Its protein is CAWSVGGGNEQFF. Looking up the rest from reference TRBV30 and TRBJ2-1 gives the full variable domain: SQTIHQWPATLVQPVGSPLSLECTVEGTSNPNLYWYRQAAGRGLQLLFYSVGIGQISSEVPQNLSASRPQDRQFILSSKKLLLSDSGFYLCAWSVGGGNEQFFGPGTRLTVL.

In this sample, this clone turned up once. The chain couples TRBV29-1 to TRBJ2-1; TRBD2 is a possible D gene (6 bases). Germline assignment: CDR1 SQVTM and CDR2 ANQGSEA. There are 17 residues in the CDR3. Trimming cost V 1 base and J 2 bases, with 18 bases left between them. The CDR3 region is CSVEGGQEGKAYNEQFF. The CDR3 DNA sequence: TGCAGCGTTGAAGGCGGTCAGGAGGGGAAGGCCTACAATGAGCAGTTCTTC.

The chain carries TRBV2 and TRBJ2-3, with 11 positions matching TRBD2. CDR1 and CDR2 from the germline V gene are SNHLY and FYNNEI. J was trimmed by 0 bases and V by 4 bases; bases with no gene match: 6. This CDR3 region has 17 residues. The chain's CDR3 is CASSGTSGGFSTDTQYF. The CDR3 DNA is TGTGCCAGCAGTGGTACTAGCGGGGGTTTCAGCACAGATACGCAGTATTTT.

The V call is TRBV27, the J call TRBJ1-5, with 8 bases identical to TRBD1. This CDR3 is 15 amino acids long. V lost 5 bases and J lost 7; bases outside the gene matches: 10. CDR1 MNHEY and CDR2 SMNVEV come from the germline V gene (reference sequence). As DNA, the CDR3 is TGTGCCAGCAGTCCAGGACAGGGTCGATGGCAGCCCCAGCATTTT. Translating gives CASSPGQGRWQPQHF.

This clone was seen only once. This chain links TRBV5-6 with TRBJ2-7, with D perhaps matching TRBD2 (5 bases). Germline CDR1 SGHDT, CDR2 YYEEEE. Trimming removed 0 bases from V and 5 bases from J, with 12 bases in between. This CDR3 has 14 residues. CDR3 bases: TGTGCCAGCAGCTTGGGAGGGCTTCCCCACGAGCAGTACTTC. This gives the protein CASSLGGLPHEQYF.

This rearrangement joins TRBV7-9 to TRBJ1-2; D gene unclear. The CDR3 sequence is 14 residues long. V lost 7 bases to trimming and J lost 3 bases, with 15 bases between them. Per the germline V gene, CDR1 is SEHNR and CDR2 is FQNEAQ (reference sequence). The CDR3 sequence is CASTVPGSHYGYTF. The CDR3 bases are TGTGCCAGCACCGTACCCGGGAGCCACTATGGCTACACCTTC.

Remarks on this clone: At the DNA level, this CDR3 is encoded by other sequences in the same sample as well. The rearrangement joins TRBV9 to TRBJ2-3; D remains ambiguous. This CDR3 is 14 amino acids long. The V end was cut by 0 bases, the J end by 0 bases, with 5 bases between. Germline-derived CDR1 and CDR2 are SGDLS and YYNGEE. CDR3 amino acids: CASSVEGSTDTQYF. CDR3 DNA sequence: TGTGCCAGCAGCGTAGAGGGCAGCACAGATACGCAGTATTTT.